Listed below are T cell receptor beta chains from one sample, sequenced in a study of T cell repertoires in cytomegalovirus infection. TCRdb reprocessed the reads via MiXCR and lists one record per CDR3 protein. The table has 250,000 or so distinct CDR3 sequences, over 15% seen once. Sequencing input: CD8+ T cells from PBMCs. The receptors stem from a human donor in good health (CMV status not recorded). Some clones in this sample may be carry-over from other donors' samples. The conserved cysteine and the conserved F or W are not part of the CDR3 here. A D gene is named only where the DNA matches it firmly.

cdr3_length	d_call	v_call	j_call	cdr3_aa
13	TRBD1	TRBV20-1	TRBJ2-5	SARDRVGTRETQY
13	NA	TRBV28	TRBJ2-2	ASSWRQENTGELF
12	NA	TRBV11-2	TRBJ2-5	ASSPPNREETQY
13	TRBD1	TRBV6-2/TRBV6-3	TRBJ2-7	ASSYVGDRAYEQY
16	TRBD1	TRBV7-9	TRBJ2-6	ASSPLTGPPSGANVLT
13	NA	TRBV19	TRBJ2-1	ASSITGQSYNEQF
12	NA	TRBV6-5	TRBJ2-1	ASSYTRDYNEQF
12	TRBD1	TRBV29-1	TRBJ1-1	SVDRTGENTEAF
13	NA	TRBV27	TRBJ2-5	ASSWGGGGQETQY
12	NA	TRBV7-2	TRBJ1-6	ASSFGFGNSPLH
18	NA	TRBV25-1	TRBJ2-5	ASSGKAPTSSPNRRETQY
11	NA	TRBV19	TRBJ2-3	ASSIRQLDTQY
12	NA	TRBV7-9	TRBJ2-3	ASSLGGTQDTQY
15	TRBD1	TRBV12-3/TRBV12-4	TRBJ1-6	ASTPPGQGAGNSPLH
12	NA	TRBV4-3	TRBJ2-5	ASSQGSSWETQY
12	NA	TRBV20-1	TRBJ2-5	SAREYRAEETQY
16	TRBD1	TRBV7-2	TRBJ1-6	ASSLDSRGLLVDSPLH
12	NA	TRBV29-1	TRBJ2-1	SVPDSRLGNEQF
12	NA	TRBV5-1	TRBJ2-7	ASSLASGTYEQY
13	TRBD1	TRBV2	TRBJ2-5	ASSRWDSDQETQY
14	NA	TRBV6-2/TRBV6-3	TRBJ1-1	ASTPHPGSLNTEAF
11	TRBD1	TRBV20-1	TRBJ1-5	SAWTGLNQPRH
14	NA	TRBV11-3	TRBJ2-1	ASSLRGASSYNEQF
16	TRBD1	TRBV9	TRBJ1-2	ASSVAPGGKSPDYGYT
12	NA	TRBV19	TRBJ2-7	ASSQGGFISEQY
15	NA	TRBV4-3	TRBJ2-5	ASSQDRTTGSGETQY